The TCR beta chain under discussion was sequenced for a study of T cell repertoires in cytomegalovirus infection (dated by TCRdb to between 2017 and 2020). For the study in its entirety: Because public TCR beta signatures pointed to carriage of CMV infection together with the matching HLA type, the HLA type of each donor mattered for the analysis.

Findings and caveats that apply to the study as a whole: Carriers of CMV infection plus the relevant HLA type were discriminated by the cumulative frequency of public TCR beta family members in the study cohort and in an independent roughly 370-donor cohort. The ex vivo response was dominated by HLA-C-restricted CMV-specific TCR beta clonotypes, and the single most frequent clonotype in two of eight donors was supplied by these HLA-C-restricted clonotypes.

This clonotype was seen repeatedly, ten times or more. Its antigen remains undetermined. Per-base qualities were not stored, and no clone one base away is much larger. The sample was run on an Illumina HiSeq 1500. TCRdb trimmed the raw reads at Q25, called clones with MiXCR and kept productive beta chains. Rows with one shared CDR3 protein collapse into an entry with the most common genes and DNA. The sample table lists 250,000 to 300,000 distinct CDR3 sequences, roughly 23% of them with a count of one. Clones ranked in the top ten supply over 11% of the sample. Trimming leaves V shorter by 2 bases and J shorter by 8 bases, with the junction holding 0 bases beyond the gene matches. CDR1 and CDR2 are read off the germline V gene as MGHRA and YSYEKL. Taken from cysteine to phenylalanine, the CDR3 has 12 residues. Of all the DNA, just the CDR3 is kept, 36 bases in frame from base 1.

Sequencing input: PBMCs. This clonotype originated in a human donor in good health (CMV status not recorded). Some clones in this sample may be carry-over from other donors' samples. The rearrangement combines TRBV4-1 with TRBJ2-1, and 7 bases in between align with TRBD1. DNA sequence: TGCGCCAGCAGCCAAACAGGGGATGAGCAGTTCTTC. Translated, it reads CASSQTGDEQFF.